This T cell receptor (beta chain) was recovered during a study of T cell responses to AZD1222 COVID-19 vaccine. Study conclusions and caveats: Most donors were white British, females outnumbered males, and clonal diversity was possibly underestimated. Reports indicate that nearly half of spike-specific TCRs are directed at unmutated variant regions.

Regarding this clone: The antigen is not known.

Losses at the gene ends were 5 bases for V and 6 bases for J; bases not matched to a gene: 11. The CDR3 is made up of 15 amino acids. In germline, CDR1 is SGHNT, CDR2 YYREEE (reference sequence). The assay was immunoSEQ multiplex PCR, and TCRdb's table has in-frame clones only and misses some. The sample shows about 150,000 clones, more than 85% of them seen only once. Combined were second doses at about 4 or about 12 weeks. The source is an adult who received the AZD1222 COVID-19 vaccine. Sequencing was performed on peripheral blood, taken 28 days after the second AZD1222 dose. The V call is TRBV5-4, the J call TRBJ1-1, with 9 positions matching TRBD1. In nucleotides, the CDR3 is TGTGCCAGCAGACCCGGGACAGGGAATGGCGCTGAAGCTTTCTTT. Protein sequence: CASRPGTGNGAEAFF.